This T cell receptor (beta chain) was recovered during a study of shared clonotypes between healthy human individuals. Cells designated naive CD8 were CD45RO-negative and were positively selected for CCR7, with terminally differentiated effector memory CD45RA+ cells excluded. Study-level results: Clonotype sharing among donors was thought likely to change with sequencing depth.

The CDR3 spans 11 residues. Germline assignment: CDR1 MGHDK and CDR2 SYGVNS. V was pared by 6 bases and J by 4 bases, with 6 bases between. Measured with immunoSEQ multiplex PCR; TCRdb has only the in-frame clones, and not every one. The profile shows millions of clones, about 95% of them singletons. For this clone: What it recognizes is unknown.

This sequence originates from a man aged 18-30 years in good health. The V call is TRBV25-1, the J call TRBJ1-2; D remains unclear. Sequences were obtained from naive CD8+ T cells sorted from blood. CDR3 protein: CASSLAYGYTF. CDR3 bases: TGTGCCAGCAGCTTGGCCTATGGCTACACCTTC.